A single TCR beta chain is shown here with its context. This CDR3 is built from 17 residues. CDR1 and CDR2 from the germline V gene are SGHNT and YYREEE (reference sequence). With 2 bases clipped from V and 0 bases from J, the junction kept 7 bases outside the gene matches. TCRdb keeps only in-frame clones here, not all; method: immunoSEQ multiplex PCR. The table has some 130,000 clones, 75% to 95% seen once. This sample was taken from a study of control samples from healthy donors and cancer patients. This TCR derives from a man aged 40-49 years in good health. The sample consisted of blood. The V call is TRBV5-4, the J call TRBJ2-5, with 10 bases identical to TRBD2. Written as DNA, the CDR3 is TGTGCCAGCAGCTTAGGGGCTAGCGGGGGAGACCAAGAGACCCAGTACTTC. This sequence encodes CASSLGASGGDQETQYF.